The clone carrying this TCR beta chain appeared a few times. The antigen is unknown. This specimen comes from a study of identical twins. TCRdb redid the calling of the 5' RACE reads with MiXCR, one entry per CDR3 protein. Of hundreds of thousands of distinct CDR3 sequences listed, approximately 20% are singletons. Findings of the study overall: Conclusions rested on cross-sectional statistics rather than following the same donors.

There are 18 residues in the CDR3. Germline V gives CDR1 DFQATT, CDR2 SNEGSKA (reference sequence). Trimming took 0 bases from V and 4 from J, leaving 21 bases between them. Another study also made use of these data, one on yellow fever vaccine responses in identical twins.

This clonotype was obtained from a woman aged 18-29 years in good health. The gene calls are TRBV20-1 and TRBJ1-4; a possible D gene is TRBD1 (6 bases). The specimen was CD4+ T cells sorted from blood. The CDR3 DNA reads TGCAGTGCTAGAGATCTTTCGGGGACAACAGGGATTAATGAAAAACTGTTTTTT. Protein sequence: CSARDLSGTTGINEKLFF.